A selection of T cell receptor beta chains follows, all from one sample in a study of T cells in narcolepsy. Sequencing used immunoSEQ multiplex PCR; TCRdb keeps in-frame clones, though not all of them. The table includes roughly 11,000 clones, 94% detected once. The specimen was CD45RA- memory CD4+ T cells from PBMCs. The receptors here all came from a human donor with narcolepsy. Both conserved end residues are part of each CDR3. Each record gives: CDR3 protein, CDR3 DNA, D gene, clone size, J gene, V gene. A D gene is named only where the DNA matches it firmly. Where a row states a size, it is once, few, many or the class of an expanded clone; other rows omit it.

CASRGQGSYEKLFF TGTGCCAGCAGGGGACAGGGAAGTTATGAAAAACTGTTTTTT TRBD1 NA TRBJ1-4 TRBV2
CASSLQGAKNIQYF TGTGCCAGCAGCCTACAGGGAGCCAAAAACATTCAGTACTTC NA NA TRBJ2-4 TRBV5-4
CASSPQEGGGGTGDTQYF TGTGCCAGCAGCCCACAAGAGGGCGGCGGGGGCACCGGAGATACGCAGTATTTT NA NA TRBJ2-3 TRBV7-3
CATSTPGQGDQPQHF TGTGCCACCAGCACCCCGGGACAGGGCGACCAGCCCCAGCATTTT TRBD1 NA TRBJ1-5 TRBV15
CASRRTVTTGELFF TGTGCCAGCAGGAGGACGGTGACAACCGGGGAGCTGTTTTTT NA NA TRBJ2-2 TRBV14
CATSRDRGPGDTQYF TGTGCCACCAGCAGAGATAGAGGGCCTGGGGATACGCAGTATTTT NA NA TRBJ2-3 TRBV15
CASSAPSGRTTDTQYF TGTGCCAGCAGTGCGCCTAGCGGGCGTACCACAGATACGCAGTATTTT TRBD2 NA TRBJ2-3 TRBV2
CASSYSLGGSPLHF TGTGCCAGCAGTTACTCGTTAGGGGGTTCACCCCTCCACTTT NA NA TRBJ1-6 TRBV6-5
CASSPGGQSGANVLTF TGTGCCAGCTCACCAGGGGGGCAGTCTGGGGCCAACGTCCTGACTTTC NA NA TRBJ2-6 TRBV18
CASSPSGSGEQYF TGCGCCAGCAGCCCTAGCGGATCCGGCGAGCAGTACTTC TRBD2 NA TRBJ2-7 TRBV10-1
CASRDRGPYEQYF TGTGCCAGCAGAGACAGGGGGCCCTACGAGCAGTACTTC TRBD1 NA TRBJ2-7 TRBV6-1
CASSLDTSGRYEQYF TGTGCCAGCAGCTTAGACACTAGCGGAAGGTACGAGCAGTACTTC TRBD2 NA TRBJ2-7 TRBV11-2
CASNPTPSGVWNEQFF TGCGCCAGCAATCCCACCCCTAGCGGGGTGTGGAATGAGCAGTTCTTC TRBD2 NA TRBJ2-1 TRBV5-1
CASSSRTTSTDTQYF TGTGCCAGCAGCTCCCGGACGACTAGCACAGATACGCAGTATTTT NA NA TRBJ2-3 TRBV7-9
CASRATVQETQYF TGTGCCAGTAGGGCGACAGTCCAAGAGACCCAGTACTTC NA NA TRBJ2-5 TRBV19
CASSGQKVDSSTDTQYF TGTGCCAGCAGCGGTCAAAAAGTTGATTCTAGCACAGATACGCAGTATTTT NA NA TRBJ2-3 TRBV21-1
CATTRTLEETQYF TGTGCCACCACCCGGACTCTTGAAGAGACCCAGTACTTC NA NA TRBJ2-5 TRBV15
CASTGKGFQETQYF TGTGCCAGTACTGGGAAGGGCTTCCAAGAGACCCAGTACTTC NA once TRBJ2-5 TRBV5-4
CASSPRGETQYF TGTGCCAGCTCACCTAGGGGGGAGACCCAGTACTTC NA NA TRBJ2-5 TRBV18
CASSSDDRDMTGEQYF TGTGCCAGCAGTTCTGACGACCGGGACATGACGGGTGAGCAGTACTTC NA NA TRBJ2-7 TRBV6-6
CASNPLAGSGGEQFF TGTGCCAGTAACCCACTAGCGGGGTCAGGAGGTGAGCAGTTCTTC TRBD2 NA TRBJ2-1 TRBV19
CASSTGWENTEAFF TGTGCCAGTAGTACAGGGTGGGAGAACACTGAAGCTTTCTTT NA NA TRBJ1-1 TRBV19
CASSPGEYTDTQYF TGCGCCAGCAGCCCGGGGGAGTACACAGATACGCAGTATTTT NA NA TRBJ2-3 TRBV5-1
CASSLSFYGYTF TGTGCCAGCAGCTTAAGTTTCTATGGCTACACCTTC NA NA TRBJ1-2 TRBV5-5
CASRDRAYTEAFF TGTGCCAGCAGGGACAGAGCTTACACTGAAGCTTTCTTT NA NA TRBJ1-1 TRBV6-1
CASSLLAGYEQYF TGTGCCAGCAGCTTACTAGCGGGGTACGAGCAGTACTTC TRBD2 once TRBJ2-7 TRBV7-9
CASSKARSGGSAKNIQYF TGTGCCAGCAGCAAAGCGCGGTCGGGGGGCTCAGCCAAAAACATTCAGTACTTC NA once TRBJ2-4 TRBV21-1
CASSRGFVDTQYF TGTGCCAGCAGTCGGGGATTCGTCGATACGCAGTATTTT NA NA TRBJ2-3 TRBV6-5
CASSLDSYYGYTF TGTGCCAGCAGCCTTGACAGCTACTATGGCTACACCTTC NA NA TRBJ1-2 TRBV19
CASSSASGPETQYF TGTGCCAGCAGCTCGGCCTCCGGGCCAGAGACCCAGTACTTC NA NA TRBJ2-5 TRBV5-4
CASSSSMTRTGGGYTF TGTGCCAGTAGTTCAAGTATGACCAGAACCGGGGGGGGCTACACCTTC NA NA TRBJ1-2 TRBV19
CASRKGDTGELFF TGTGCCAGCCGGAAGGGAGACACCGGGGAGCTGTTTTTT NA NA TRBJ2-2 TRBV9
CASSLAPGVTYNEQFF TGCGCCAGCAGCTTGGCCCCGGGGGTAACGTACAATGAGCAGTTCTTC NA NA TRBJ2-1 TRBV5-1
CASSYSAGQPQHF TGTGCCAGCAGTTACTCGGCGGGTCAGCCCCAGCATTTT NA NA TRBJ1-5 TRBV6-5
CACPPGQGRVGELFF TGTGCCTGCCCCCCGGGACAGGGGAGGGTCGGGGAGCTGTTTTTT TRBD1 NA TRBJ2-2 TRBV30
CASSLLGYNEQFF TGTGCCAGCAGCTTACTTGGGTACAATGAGCAGTTCTTC NA once TRBJ2-1 TRBV7-6
CASRAEESGQVQFF TGCGCCAGCAGGGCGGAAGAATCCGGACAGGTGCAGTTCTTC TRBD1 NA TRBJ2-1 TRBV5-1
CAISEQGAYEQYF TGTGCCATCAGTGAGCAGGGGGCTTACGAGCAGTACTTC TRBD1 NA TRBJ2-7 TRBV10-3
CASSLGWGGTEAFF TGTGCCAGCAGCCTCGGGTGGGGTGGCACTGAAGCTTTCTTT NA once TRBJ1-1 TRBV25-1
CASSLTGQTGELFF TGTGCCAGCTCTTTGACAGGGCAAACCGGGGAGCTGTTTTTT TRBD1 few TRBJ2-2 TRBV6-1
CAISELAETGELFF TGTGCCATCAGTGAGTTGGCGGAGACCGGGGAGCTGTTTTTT NA NA TRBJ2-2 TRBV10-3
CASSLSSYRQGATDTGELFF TGTGCCAGCAGTTTATCGTCATACAGACAGGGGGCGACGGACACCGGGGAGCTGTTTTTT TRBD1 NA TRBJ2-2 TRBV27
CARFGPYEQYF TGCGCCCGCTTCGGACCGTACGAGCAGTACTTC NA NA TRBJ2-7 TRBV23-1
CASTRDGFYGYTF TGTGCCAGCACTCGGGACGGATTCTATGGCTACACCTTC NA NA TRBJ1-2 TRBV6-1
CASSIAGTAYGYTF TGTGCCAGCAGTATAGCCGGGACAGCCTATGGCTACACCTTC TRBD1 NA TRBJ1-2 TRBV6-1
CASSQVGTSGSYYNEQFF TGCGCCAGCAGCCAAGTGGGGACTAGCGGGAGCTACTACAATGAGCAGTTCTTC TRBD2 NA TRBJ2-1 TRBV4-1
CASKGQGPGQPQHF TGTGCCAGCAAGGGGCAGGGGCCCGGTCAGCCCCAGCATTTT NA NA TRBJ1-5 TRBV5-6
CASSQVIGKGLDPDTQYF TGTGCCAGCAGCCAAGTGATAGGGAAGGGACTAGACCCAGATACGCAGTATTTT TRBD2 NA TRBJ2-3 TRBV4-2
CASSLGLAGGHEQYF TGTGCCAGCAGCTTAGGCCTAGCGGGAGGGCACGAGCAGTACTTC TRBD2 NA TRBJ2-7 TRBV11-3
CASSVGQTNTGELFF TGTGCCAGCAGCGTCGGACAGACGAACACCGGGGAGCTGTTTTTT NA NA TRBJ2-2 TRBV9
CASSQSSGSIDTQYF TGTGCCAGCAGCCAATCTAGCGGGAGTATAGATACGCAGTATTTT TRBD2 NA TRBJ2-3 TRBV14
CASSQRKTSGRASNEQFF TGTGCCAGCAGCCAGCGCAAGACTAGCGGGAGGGCCAGTAATGAGCAGTTCTTC TRBD2 NA TRBJ2-1 TRBV11-1
CAISEFDNQPQHF TGTGCCATCAGTGAGTTTGACAATCAGCCCCAGCATTTT NA NA TRBJ1-5 TRBV10-3
CASSLDRGTEAFF TGTGCCAGCAGCCTTGACAGGGGCACTGAAGCTTTCTTT TRBD1 NA TRBJ1-1 TRBV6-4
CASKERVGAYNEQFF TGTGCCAGCAAAGAAAGAGTAGGTGCCTACAATGAGCAGTTCTTC NA NA TRBJ2-1 TRBV6-1
CASSLVWSTDTQYF TGCGCCAGCAGCTTGGTGTGGAGCACAGATACGCAGTATTTT NA NA TRBJ2-3 TRBV5-1